In its sample, the clone carrying this T cell receptor beta chain was seen many times. Its antigen is unknown. The data stem from a study of T cells in Graves' hyperthyroidism and ophthalmopathy. Points from the study as a whole: Most expanded thyroid clonotypes above 0.001 recurred in blood. Median prediction lead before ophthalmopathy onset was 6.5 to 7 months with the model. Ophthalmopathy was distinguished from stable hyperthyroidism by 13 V-J signatures.

Germline loops: CDR1 SGHRS, CDR2 YFSETQ. The V and J ends lost 0 bases and 2 bases respectively, with 8 bases between them. The CDR3 spans 14 residues. The source material, RNA transcripts, was used to amplify TCR beta CDR3 regions. First-round RT-PCR targeting the TCR CDR3 was performed with the HTBI primer set. TCRdb reprocessed the multiplex PCR reads with MiXCR, giving one entry per CDR3 protein. The data hold roughly 280,000 distinct CDR3 sequences, with around 22% observed a single time. Clinical symptoms, serum thyroxine and TRAb, thyroid ultrasound and orbital computed tomography together formed the diagnostic basis.

The genes are TRBV5-1 and TRBJ1-1; D uncertain. The TCR was taken from a man aged 30 to 45 with Graves' ophthalmopathy. The sample taken for sequencing was blood. CDR3 nucleotide sequence: TGCGCCAGCAGCTTGGGACTCGTTAACACTGAAGCTTTCTTT. It is translated as CASSLGLVNTEAFF. The complete variable domain, with remaining parts taken from reference TRBV5-1 and TRBJ1-1, reads KAGVTQTPRYLIKTRGQQVTLSCSPISGHRSVSWYQQTPGQGLQFLFEYFSETQRNKGNFPGRFSGRQFSNSRSEMNVSTLELGDSALYLCASSLGLVNTEAFFGQGTRLTVV.